This T cell receptor beta chain comes out of a study of cytomegalovirus exposure and HLA in healthy donors. Broader study findings: Cytomegalovirus-associated status was assigned to approximately 160 TCR beta chains. Association of a missense DCLRE1C variant with TCR beta V- and J-gene trimming was reported in a later analysis.

Primers: 60 Vbeta forward and 13 Jbeta reverse. The table came from immunoSEQ multiplex PCR; TCRdb's copy has only in-frame clones and leaves some out. Here the sample spans some 150,000 clones, roughly 84% being singletons. Trimming took 5 bases from V and 3 from J, leaving 7 bases between them. The CDR3 spans 12 residues. Germline V lookup: CDR1 MDHEN, CDR2 SYDVKM. As for this clone: What it binds is not known.

The chain recombines TRBV28 with TRBJ1-1, with D perhaps matching TRBD1 (5 bases). This receptor was obtained from a woman aged 18-29 years in good health and CMV-seronegative. Specimen: PBMCs. The CDR3 region has the DNA TGTGCCAGCAGTAGGGGATACACTGAAGCTTTCTTT. It encodes CASSRGYTEAFF. Based on the CDR3 plus reference TRBV28 and TRBJ1-1, the full variable domain is DVKVTQSSRYLVKRTGEKVFLECVQDMDHENMFWYRQDPGLGLRLIYFSYDVKMKEKGDIPEGYSVSREKKERFSLILESASTNQTSMYLCASSRGYTEAFFGQGTRLTVV.